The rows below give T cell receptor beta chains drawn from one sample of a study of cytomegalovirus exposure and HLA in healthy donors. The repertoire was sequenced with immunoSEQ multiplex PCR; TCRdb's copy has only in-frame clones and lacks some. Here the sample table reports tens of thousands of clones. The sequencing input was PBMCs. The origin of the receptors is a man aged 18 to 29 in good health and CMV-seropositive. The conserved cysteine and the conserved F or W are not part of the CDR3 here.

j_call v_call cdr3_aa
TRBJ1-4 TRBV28 AVGGTTNEKLF
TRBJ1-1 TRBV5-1 ASSLELTGAEAF
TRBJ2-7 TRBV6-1 ASMPRGGRYEQY
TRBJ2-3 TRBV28 ASSNPSASTDTQY
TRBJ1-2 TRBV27 ASGDSGFGGFNYGYT
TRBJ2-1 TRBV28 ASSWLLHNEQF
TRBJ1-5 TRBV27 ASRPVTGSQPQH
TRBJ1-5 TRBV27 ASSSRGQPQH
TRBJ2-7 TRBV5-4 ASSLEGTSGSSYEQY
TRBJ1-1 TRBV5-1 ASSNLDSYTEAF
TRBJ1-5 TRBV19 ASSSTGTVYQPQH
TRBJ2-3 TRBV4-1 ASSYSYSGRGVDTQY
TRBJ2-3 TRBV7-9 ASSLSSRQSTDTQY
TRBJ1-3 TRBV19 ASSILTGQPGNTIY
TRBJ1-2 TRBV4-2 ASSQDRGVGYGYT
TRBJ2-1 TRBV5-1 ASSGGINNEQF
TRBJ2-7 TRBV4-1 ASGGGATYEQY
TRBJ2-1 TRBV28 ASSPTTGLVNEQF